The TCR beta chain under discussion was sequenced for a study of CD8+ T cells in alopecia areata. Following RNA extraction, reverse transcription yielded cDNA that acted as the sequencing template. Sequenced by immunoSEQ multiplex PCR; TCRdb stores in-frame clones only, minus some. Of around 190,000 clones listed, more than 50% were seen once; the top ten hold roughly 5%. Points on this clone: Its antigen is still unknown.

Study results and limitations: There were also resident alphabeta T cells of normal skin sequenced in scalp samples. Lesional scalp displayed greater clonality than normal scalp, most notably in alopecia totalis/universalis. The study found TCR sharing across patients less clear than in mice, possibly for HLA reasons.

Sorting separated CD4+ and CD8+ T cells out of PBMCs. Germline V gene lookup returns CDR1 SGDLS and CDR2 YYNGEE. The length of the CDR3 is 11 residues. V lost 0 bases, J lost 7 bases, and 4 bases lay in between. The sequence was collected from a human donor in good health. Sequenced sample: CD8+ T cells sorted from blood. The genes are TRBV9 and TRBJ2-5; D uncertain. CDR3 bases: TGTGCCAGCAGCGTAGATGGGACCCAGTACTTC. Translation gives CASSVDGTQYF.